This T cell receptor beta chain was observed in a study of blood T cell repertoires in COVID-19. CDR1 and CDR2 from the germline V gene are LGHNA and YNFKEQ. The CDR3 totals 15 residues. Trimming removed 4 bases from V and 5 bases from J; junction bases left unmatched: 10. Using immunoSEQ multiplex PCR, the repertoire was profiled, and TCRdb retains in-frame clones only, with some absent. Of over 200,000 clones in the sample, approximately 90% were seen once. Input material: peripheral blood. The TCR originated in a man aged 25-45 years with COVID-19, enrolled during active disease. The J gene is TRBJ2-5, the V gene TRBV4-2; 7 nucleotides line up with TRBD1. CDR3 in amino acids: CASSPQGPGRETQYF. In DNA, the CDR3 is TGTGCCAGCAGCCCACAGGGGCCCGGTCGGGAGACCCAGTACTTC.